This is a list of T cell receptor beta chains from one sample in a study of preoperative IRX-2 immunotherapy in early breast cancer. Libraries were prepared by immunoSEQ multiplex PCR; TCRdb keeps only in-frame clonotypes and omits some of them. This table has about 3,400 clones, approximately 85% appearing once. The sample consisted of tumor tissue, taken after IRX-2 immunotherapy. All receptors derive from a human donor with breast cancer. CDR3s include the opening cysteine and the closing phenylalanine or tryptophan. The order of the fields is V gene, J gene, clone size, D gene, CDR3 length, CDR3 protein, CDR3 DNA. D genes are given only for firm matches. Where a row states a size, it is once, few, many or the class of an expanded clone; other rows omit it.

>TRBV11-3|TRBJ2-2|.|TRBD1|16
CASSPKTGIRTGELFF
TGTGCCAGCAGCCCAAAGACAGGGATCCGCACCGGGGAGCTGTTTTTT
>TRBV11-3|TRBJ2-7|.|.|15
CASSPQGMVAYEQYF
TGTGCCAGCAGCCCCCAAGGGATGGTCGCCTACGAGCAGTACTTC
>TRBV19|TRBJ2-3|.|TRBD2|16
CASSIEGGRKTDTQYF
TGTGCCAGTAGTATAGAGGGCGGGAGGAAAACAGATACGCAGTATTTT
>TRBV14|TRBJ2-7|once|.|14
CASSALYRGYEQYF
TGTGCCAGCAGTGCTCTGTATAGGGGTTACGAGCAGTACTTC
>TRBV11-3|TRBJ2-1|.|TRBD1|16
CASSHRDRSSYNEQFF
TGTGCCAGCAGCCACCGGGACAGAAGCTCCTACAATGAGCAGTTCTTC
>TRBV7-4|TRBJ1-4|.|.|16
CASSPGSNLPDEKLFF
TGTGCCAGCAGCCCGGGATCTAATCTGCCGGATGAAAAACTGTTTTTT
>TRBV6-8|TRBJ1-1|.|.|13
CASSSTRNTEAFF
TGTGCCAGCTCATCCACCCGGAACACTGAAGCTTTCTTT
>TRBV19|TRBJ2-6|.|TRBD1|17
CASSTGDLLGGANVLTF
TGTGCCAGCTCGACAGGGGATCTCCTGGGTGGGGCCAACGTCCTGACTTTC
>TRBV11-3|TRBJ2-7|few|.|14
CASSPTDPTREQYF
TGTGCCAGCAGTCCTACAGATCCTACTCGGGAGCAGTACTTC
>TRBV12-2|TRBJ2-1|.|.|14
CATHEWGGRFEQFF
TGTGCCACCCATGAGTGGGGCGGGAGGTTTGAGCAGTTCTTC
>TRBV14|TRBJ1-4|few|.|16
CASSPPPRGTNEKLFF
TGTGCCAGCAGCCCCCCCCCGAGGGGTACTAATGAAAAACTGTTTTTT
>TRBV23-1|TRBJ2-4|.|.|15
CASSRYQGAKNIQYF
TGCGCCAGCAGCCGATACCAGGGGGCCAAAAACATTCAGTACTTC
>TRBV6-8|TRBJ2-2|.|.|14
CASSATGGTGELFF
TGTGCCAGCAGTGCCACAGGTGGCACCGGGGAGCTGTTTTTT
>TRBV19|TRBJ1-2|few|.|18
CARRPFPLEDAANYGYTF
TGTGCCAGAAGACCCTTTCCGCTGGAGGATGCAGCGAACTATGGCTACACCTTC
>TRBV19|TRBJ1-1|.|.|13
CASNLRVNTEAFF
TGTGCCAGTAATCTTAGGGTAAACACTGAAGCTTTCTTT
>TRBV19|TRBJ1-1|.|.|12
CASSQGHTEAFF
TGTGCCAGTAGTCAAGGGCACACTGAAGCTTTCTTT
>TRBV28|TRBJ2-7|.|TRBD2|14
CASSLTGGTYEQYF
TGTGCCAGCAGTTTAACGGGGGGAACCTACGAGCAGTACTTC
>TRBV22-1|TRBJ2-7|.|.|15
CASSFMGGSSYEQYF
TGTGCCAGCAGTTTTATGGGGGGCAGCTCCTACGAGCAGTACTTC
>TRBV6-8|TRBJ1-4|.|.|15
CASSYNSGSDEKLFF
TGTGCCAGCAGTTATAATTCAGGGTCTGATGAAAAACTGTTTTTT
>TRBV5-1|TRBJ1-4|.|TRBD1|17
CASSPTGVDATNEKLFF
TGCGCCAGCAGCCCGACAGGGGTCGATGCAACTAATGAAAAACTGTTTTTT
>TRBV7-1|TRBJ2-5|.|TRBD2|15
CASSRGSGNQETQYF
TGTGCCAGCAGCCGAGGGAGCGGGAACCAAGAGACCCAGTACTTC
>TRBV5-1|TRBJ2-3|.|.|15
CASRGALNPTDTQYF
TGCGCCAGCAGAGGGGCCCTCAATCCCACAGATACGCAGTATTTT
>TRBV6-8|TRBJ2-1|.|TRBD2|15
CAIRDSGSDYNEQFF
TGTGCCATCAGAGACAGCGGGAGTGATTACAATGAGCAGTTCTTC
>TRBV14|TRBJ2-7|.|TRBD1|16
CASSPFHGDRAYEQYF
TGTGCCAGCAGCCCCTTTCATGGGGACAGGGCTTACGAGCAGTACTTC
>TRBV19|TRBJ1-1|few|TRBD1|16
CASSFGTGGMNTEAFF
TGTGCCAGTAGTTTCGGGACAGGGGGAATGAACACTGAAGCTTTCTTT
>TRBV28|TRBJ2-7|.|TRBD1|15
CASSLLLGQGYEQYF
TGTGCCAGCAGTTTATTGTTGGGACAGGGCTACGAGCAGTACTTC
>TRBV29-1|TRBJ2-1|large|TRBD2|16
CSALRSGSTPYNEQFF
TGCAGCGCCCTCAGGAGCGGGAGTACGCCCTACAATGAGCAGTTCTTC
>TRBV6-8|TRBJ1-4|.|.|16
CASSTSVGRTNEKLFF
TGTGCCAGCAGTACCTCCGTGGGGCGAACTAATGAAAAACTGTTTTTT
>TRBV7-6|TRBJ1-5|.|.|16
CASSLGVGQVNQPQHF
TGTGCCAGCAGCTTAGGGGTGGGACAAGTCAATCAGCCCCAGCATTTT
>TRBV11-3|TRBJ2-3|.|TRBD2|16
CASSLGAGGGTDTQYF
TGTGCCAGCAGCTTGGGAGCGGGAGGGGGCACAGATACGCAGTATTTT
>TRBV19|TRBJ1-5|.|.|15
CASSIAGTMNQPQHF
TGTGCCAGTAGTATAGCCGGGACAATGAATCAGCCCCAGCATTTT